This record covers a single TCR beta chain. The TCRbeta library incorporated unique molecular identifiers. TCRdb ran MiXCR on the PCR reads and lists one entry per CDR3 protein. Found here are a few hundred thousand distinct CDR3 sequences, approximately 20% of them singletons; the top ten hold about a tenth. This specimen comes from a study of T-cell reconstitution after alpha-beta-depleted transplantation in children. The source is a male patient younger than 18 who had a stem cell transplant for acute lymphoblastic leukemia, so the T cells may come from the graft donor. The sample consisted of PBMCs, mostly from graft donor cells, taken 180 days after TCRalphabeta/CD19-depleted stem cell transplant.

CDR3 amino acids: CASSLQPGTQYF. As DNA, the CDR3 is TGTGCCAGCAGCTTACAACCGGGTACGCAGTATTTT. V gene TRBV7-2 combines with J gene TRBJ2-3; no reliable D call. Trimming left V 2 bases short and J 8 bases short, with 8 bases between. The CDR3 runs 12 residues. The V gene's germline CDR1 is SGHTA and CDR2 FQGNSA.